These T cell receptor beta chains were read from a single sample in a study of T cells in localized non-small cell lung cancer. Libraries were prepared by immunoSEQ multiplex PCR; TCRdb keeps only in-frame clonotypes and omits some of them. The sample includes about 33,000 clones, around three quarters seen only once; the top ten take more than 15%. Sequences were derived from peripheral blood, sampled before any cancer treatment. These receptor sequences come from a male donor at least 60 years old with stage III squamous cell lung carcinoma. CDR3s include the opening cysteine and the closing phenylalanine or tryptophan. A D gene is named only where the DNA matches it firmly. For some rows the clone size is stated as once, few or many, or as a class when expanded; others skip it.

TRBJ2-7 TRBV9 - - TGTGCCAGCAGCCTAAGTGGGAGGAACGAGCAGTACTTC CASSLSGRNEQYF
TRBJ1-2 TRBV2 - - TGTGCCAGCAGTGAGGCCAGGCATAATGGCTACACCTTC CASSEARHNGYTF
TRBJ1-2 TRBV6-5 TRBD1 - TGTGCCAGCAGTTACGGGACAGGGTCACCTAACTATGGCTACACCTTC CASSYGTGSPNYGYTF
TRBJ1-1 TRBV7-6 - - TGTGCCAGCAGCTCGGGGCGGACTGAAGCTTTCTTT CASSSGRTEAFF
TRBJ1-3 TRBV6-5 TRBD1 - TGTGCCAGCAGTTACTCGGACAGGGTCAACACCATATATTTT CASSYSDRVNTIYF
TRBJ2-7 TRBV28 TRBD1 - TGTGCCAGCAGTGGGGACAGGACCTACGAGCAGTACTTC CASSGDRTYEQYF
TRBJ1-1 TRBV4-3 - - TGCGCCAGCAGCCAAGATGGCAACACTGAAGCTTTCTTT CASSQDGNTEAFF
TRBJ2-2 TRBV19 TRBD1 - TGTGCCAGTAGTATTGGGCAGGGGGCCGTCGGGGAGCTGTTTTTT CASSIGQGAVGELFF
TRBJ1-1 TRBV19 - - TGTGCCAGTACTGCGCGCGAAGAGCTAACTGAAGCTTTCTTT CASTAREELTEAFF
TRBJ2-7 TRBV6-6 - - TGTGCCAGCAGCCCGGGGCACGAGCAGTACTTC CASSPGHEQYF
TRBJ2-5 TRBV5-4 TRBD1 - TGTGCCAGCAGCTGGGGGACAGGGGGGTCCCGTGAGACCCAGTACTTC CASSWGTGGSRETQYF
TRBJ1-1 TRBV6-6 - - TGTGCCAGCAGGGGTGGGGAGGGAGGCACTGAAGCTTTCTTT CASRGGEGGTEAFF
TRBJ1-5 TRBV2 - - TGTGCCAGCAGGGCGGAGGGGAATCAGCCCCAGCATTTT CASRAEGNQPQHF
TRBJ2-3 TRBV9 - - TGTGCCAGCAGCGCAAACGGACTGTTGGATACGCAGTATTTT CASSANGLLDTQYF
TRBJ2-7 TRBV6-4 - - TGTGCCAGCCTTAACCTTACAGGAATATCCTACGAGCAGTACTTC CASLNLTGISYEQYF
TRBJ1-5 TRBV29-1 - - TGCAGCGTTGCGGCAGGTAATCAGCCCCAGCATTTT CSVAAGNQPQHF
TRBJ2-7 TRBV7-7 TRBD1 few TGTGCCAGCAGCGAGGGACAGGCCTCCTACGAGCAGTACTTC CASSEGQASYEQYF
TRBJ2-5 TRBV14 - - TGTGCCAGCAGCAGAGGACGGCAAGAGACCCAGTACTTC CASSRGRQETQYF
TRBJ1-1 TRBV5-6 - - TGTGCCAGCAGCTCATTACAGGAGATGAACACTGAAGCTTTCTTT CASSSLQEMNTEAFF
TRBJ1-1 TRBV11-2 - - TGTGCCAGCAGCCGTAGCCAAGACACTGAAGCTTTCTTT CASSRSQDTEAFF
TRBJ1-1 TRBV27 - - TGTGCCAGCAGCCACCCGGGACGGAACACTGAAGCTTTCTTT CASSHPGRNTEAFF
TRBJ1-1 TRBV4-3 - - TGCGCCAGCAGCCAAGATGGTTTCAGGAGTAACACTGAAGCTTTCTTT CASSQDGFRSNTEAFF
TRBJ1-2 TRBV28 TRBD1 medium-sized TGTGCCAGCAGTTTAAGGAAGGGGGCTGATGGCTACACCTTC CASSLRKGADGYTF
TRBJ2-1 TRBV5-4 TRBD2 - TGTGCCAGCAGCTTGTGGGGTAGCGGGGGGGCGTCCCACAATGAGCAGTTCTTC CASSLWGSGGASHNEQFF
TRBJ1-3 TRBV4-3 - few TGCGCCAGCAGCCAAGACGGGCTTCCTGGAAACACCATATATTTT CASSQDGLPGNTIYF
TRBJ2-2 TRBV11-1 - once TGTGCCAGCAGCCCGGAAGATGATTCCGGGGAGCTGTTTTTT CASSPEDDSGELFF
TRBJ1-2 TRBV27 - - TGTGCCAGCAGTCCCTACCAAGGACTAGACTATGGCTACACCTTC CASSPYQGLDYGYTF
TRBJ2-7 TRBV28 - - TGTGCCAGCAGTTTCGTTCAGGGCCTCTACGAGCAGTACTTC CASSFVQGLYEQYF
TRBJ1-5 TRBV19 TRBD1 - TGTGCCAGTACCTTTTGGACAGGGAGAAGTAGCAATCAGCCCCAGCATTTT CASTFWTGRSSNQPQHF
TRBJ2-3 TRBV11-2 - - TGTGCCAGCAGCTTAAGAGCGGATACGCAGTATTTT CASSLRADTQYF
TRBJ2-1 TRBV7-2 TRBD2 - TGTGCCAGCAGCTTACGGGGGGGACCATACAATGAGCAGTTCTTC CASSLRGGPYNEQFF
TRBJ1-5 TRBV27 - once TGTGCCAGCAGCATTAATAAGGGCCTCGACCAGCATTTT CASSINKGLDQHF
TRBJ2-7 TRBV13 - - TGTGCCAGCAGTTTTAGGACGGTCTATCACGAGCAGTACTTC CASSFRTVYHEQYF